These T cell receptor beta chains were read from a single sample in a study of T-cell reconstitution after alpha-beta-depleted transplantation in children. Via MiXCR, TCRdb re-called the PCR reads, giving one row per CDR3 protein. The sample yields tens of thousands of distinct CDR3 sequences, about 7.3% seen once. The sequences come from PBMCs from the stem cell graft donor, collected from the stem cell graft. Receptor source: a human donor who donated a stem cell graft to a child with acute lymphoblastic leukemia. The CDR3 runs from the conserved cysteine through the conserved F or W. The D gene is left open where the match is weak. Some rows mark clone size as missing; the rest say once, few, many or name a class of expanded clone.

j_gene,abundance,d_gene,v_gene,CDR3aa,CDR3nt
TRBJ1-2,many,TRBD1,TRBV20-1,CSASGTGAGYGYTF,TGCAGTGCTTCCGGGACAGGGGCAGGCTATGGCTACACCTTC
TRBJ2-1,many,.,TRBV2,CASSEAGGNEQFF,TGTGCCAGCAGTGAAGCAGGGGGCAATGAGCAGTTCTTC
TRBJ2-1,once,.,TRBV7-2,CASSLRAASDEQFF,TGTGCCAGTAGCTTAAGAGCCGCTAGCGATGAGCAGTTCTTC
TRBJ2-2,many,TRBD1,TRBV9,CASSRDRGTGELFF,TGTGCCAGCAGCCGGGACAGGGGTACCGGGGAGCTGTTTTTT
TRBJ2-1,many,.,TRBV11-1,CASSLAIGGSGYNEQFF,TGTGCCAGCAGCCTCGCCATCGGGGGCTCCGGCTACAATGAGCAGTTCTTC
TRBJ1-4,many,.,TRBV3-1,CASSQDYGATNEKLFF,TGTGCCAGCAGCCAAGATTACGGCGCAACTAATGAAAAACTGTTTTTT
TRBJ2-1,many,.,TRBV27,CASSSSLAAVSYNEQFF,TGTGCCAGCAGTTCCTCCCTCGCAGCGGTTTCCTACAATGAGCAGTTCTTC
TRBJ1-1,many,.,TRBV7-6,CASSVGTGFRDTEAFF,TGTGCCAGCAGCGTAGGCACAGGGTTTAGGGACACTGAAGCTTTCTTT
TRBJ1-1,.,.,TRBV11-2,CASRPRELASWGTEAFF,TGTGCCAGCAGGCCCCGGGAGCTAGCGTCCTGGGGCACTGAAGCTTTCTTT
TRBJ1-5,.,TRBD1,TRBV28,CASSPPGQGRRQPQHF,TGTGCCAGCAGCCCGCCTGGACAGGGAAGGCGTCAGCCCCAGCATTTT
TRBJ1-1,many,.,TRBV20-1,CSARKGEAGTEAFF,TGCAGTGCTAGAAAGGGGGAAGCGGGAACTGAAGCTTTCTTT
TRBJ1-1,many,.,TRBV27,CASSLLPGGADTEAFF,TGTGCCAGCAGTTTACTTCCGGGGGGCGCAGACACTGAAGCTTTCTTT
TRBJ2-7,many,.,TRBV28,CASSIGNEQYF,TGTGCCAGCAGTATTGGGAACGAGCAGTACTTC
TRBJ2-1,many,TRBD2,TRBV12-3/TRBV12-4,CASKLNTGGNEQFF,TGTGCCAGCAAACTTAATACGGGGGGGAATGAGCAGTTCTTC
TRBJ1-1,few,.,TRBV5-1,CASSLGSGTQNTEAFF,TGCGCCAGCAGCTTGGGGTCCGGGACACAAAACACTGAAGCTTTCTTT
TRBJ2-7,.,TRBD1,TRBV28,CASKRGGTAFGEQYF,TGTGCCAGCAAGAGGGGTGGGACAGCCTTCGGGGAGCAGTACTTC
TRBJ2-7,many,.,TRBV28,CASSPPSTYEQYF,TGTGCCAGCAGTCCCCCGAGTACCTACGAGCAGTACTTC
TRBJ2-3,.,TRBD1,TRBV5-4,CASRSGRPGQGRTDTQYF,TGTGCCAGCAGATCCGGGAGACCGGGACAGGGACGCACAGATACGCAGTATTTT
TRBJ2-1,many,.,TRBV5-1,CASSLTGGVYNEQFF,TGCGCCAGCAGCTTGACGGGGGGCGTCTACAATGAGCAGTTCTTC
TRBJ1-5,.,.,TRBV29-1,CSAGQPQHF,TGCAGCGCCGGACAGCCCCAGCATTTT
TRBJ1-1,few,.,TRBV7-2,CASSSTGTLRVDTEAFF,TGTGCCAGCAGCTCGACCGGGACCTTAAGGGTGGACACTGAAGCTTTCTTT
TRBJ2-7,many,TRBD1,TRBV7-9,CASSFVIGQGDYEQYF,TGTGCCAGCAGCTTCGTTATAGGACAGGGGGACTACGAGCAGTACTTC